Below, 7 T cell receptor beta chains from the same sample are listed, as sequenced in a study of control samples from healthy donors and cancer patients (dated by TCRdb to the early 2020s). The protocol used for the library was the immunoSEQ multiplex PCR assay. The immuneACCESS repertoire file appears here via TCRdb, limited to in-frame rearrangements. These files lack a portion of the clones; in checked studies, under half of the deficit traces to unresolved V genes, and the cause of the others is not known. This sample holds around 50,000 clones; more than 70% were observed only once. The ten largest make up roughly 1.4% of the sample. Specimen: PBMCs. All receptors come from a man aged 40-55 years with colorectal cancer.

This clone came up once. This chain joins TRBV27 and TRBJ2-7; 13 bases agree with TRBD2. With V trimmed by 5 bases and J by 2 bases, 3 bases remained unmatched. Germline CDR1 is MNHEY and CDR2 is SMNVEV (reference sequence). The length of the CDR3 is 15 residues. The CDR3 region is CASSKGLAGTYEQYF. For the CDR3, the DNA is TGTGCCAGCAGTAAGGGACTAGCGGGAACCTACGAGCAGTACTTC.

The chain recombines TRBV23-1 with TRBJ2-5; 7 bases agree with TRBD1. TRBV23-1 is an ORF, with its function uncertain. V was pared by 4 bases and J by 4 bases, with 12 bases of the junction left unmatched. The CDR3 spans 16 residues. The CDR3 coding sequence is TGCGCCAGCAGTCTTAGGATCGTCTGGGACAGAGAGACCCAGTACTTC. Protein sequence: CASSLRIVWDRETQYF.

This rearrangement joins TRBV9 to TRBJ1-1; D remains ambiguous. From germline, CDR1 is SGDLS and CDR2 YYNGEE. The CDR3 covers 14 residues. The germline V and J ends were trimmed by 0 bases and 1 base, with 7 bases remaining between them. CDR3 sequence (DNA): TGTGCCAGCAGCGTAGGTAGCGGGAACACTGAAGCTTTCTTT. It specifies CASSVGSGNTEAFF. The full variable domain, rest sourced from reference TRBV9 and TRBJ1-1, is DSGVTQTPKHLITATGQRVTLRCSPRSGDLSVYWYQQSLDQGLQFLIQYYNGEERAKGNILERFSAQQFPDLHSELNLSSLELGDSALYFCASSVGSGNTEAFFGQGTRLTVV.

The rearrangement links TRBV6-5 to TRBJ2-1; D remains ambiguous. The V end lost 3 bases, the J end lost 3 bases, and 6 bases lay between the germline ends. The CDR3 has 13 amino acids. The germline CDR1 and CDR2 sequences are MNHEY and SVGAGI. The DNA for the CDR3 is TGTGCCAGCAGTTATCGGAGCTACAATGAGCAGTTCTTC. This gives the protein CASSYRSYNEQFF.

V usage is TRBV12-3 or TRBV12-4 and J usage is TRBJ1-1; D not resolved. The CDR3 is 11 amino acids. The V end was cut by 7 bases, the J end by 5 bases, with 8 bases between. Here the CDR3 reads CASIAGTEAFF. The CDR3 coding sequence is TGTGCCAGCATTGCCGGGACTGAAGCTTTCTTT.

J is TRBJ1-2 and V is TRBV12-5, with TRBD1 matching over 10 bases. CDR1 and CDR2 from the germline V gene are LGHNT and FRNRAP. The CDR3 is made up of 13 amino acids. After removal of 6 bases from V and 4 bases from J, the junction contained 2 bases not matched to a gene. CDR3 coding DNA: TGTGCTAGTGGGGACAGGGGGGTCTATGGCTACACCTTC. It codes for CASGDRGVYGYTF.

The chain has TRBV30 and TRBJ1-2; D uncertain. CDR3 length: 13 amino acids. The germline V gene has CDR1 GTSNPN and CDR2 SVGIG (reference sequence). The V end lost 2 bases, the J end lost 0 bases, and 7 bases lay between the germline ends. The CDR3 DNA reads as TGTGCCTGGAGTCCAGAGGCTAACTATGGCTACACCTTC. Translation: CAWSPEANYGYTF.